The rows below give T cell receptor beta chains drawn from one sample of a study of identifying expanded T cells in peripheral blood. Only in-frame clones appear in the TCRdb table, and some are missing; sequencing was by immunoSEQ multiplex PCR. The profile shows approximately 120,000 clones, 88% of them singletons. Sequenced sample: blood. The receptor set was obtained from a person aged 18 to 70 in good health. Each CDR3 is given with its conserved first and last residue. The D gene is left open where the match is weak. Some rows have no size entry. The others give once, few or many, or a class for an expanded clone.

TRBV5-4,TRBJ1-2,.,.,TGTGCCAGCAGCTTGGGATTACAGAGCATCTATGGCTACACCTTC,CASSLGLQSIYGYTF
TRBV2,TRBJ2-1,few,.,TGTGCCAGCAGTCGGAACAATGAGCAGTTCTTC,CASSRNNEQFF
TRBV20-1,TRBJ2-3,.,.,TGCAGTGCTGAAATGGGGGCGGCGCAGTATTTT,CSAEMGAAQYF
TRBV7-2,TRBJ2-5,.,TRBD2,TGTGCCAGCAGCTTGAGCGGGGGGATTCAAGAGACCCAGTACTTC,CASSLSGGIQETQYF
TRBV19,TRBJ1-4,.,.,TGTGCCAGTAGGAAAACAGGGAGCGAAGTGCGTGAAAAACTGTTTTTT,CASRKTGSEVREKLFF
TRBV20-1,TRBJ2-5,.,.,TGCAGTGCTCAGAGGGGGGAGACCCAGTACTTC,CSAQRGETQYF
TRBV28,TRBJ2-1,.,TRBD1,TGTGCCAGTAAGGACAGGGCAACATACAATGAGCAGTTCTTC,CASKDRATYNEQFF
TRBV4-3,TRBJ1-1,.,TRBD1,TGCGCCAGCAGCCATGGGACAGGGGGAATTATGGCGGTGAACACTGAAGCTTTCTTT,CASSHGTGGIMAVNTEAFF
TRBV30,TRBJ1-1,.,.,TGTGCCTGGAGTGTAGTCCATGAAGCTTTCTTT,CAWSVVHEAFF
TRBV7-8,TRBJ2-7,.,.,TGTGCCAGTGGACAGAATCACTACGAGCAGTACTTC,CASGQNHYEQYF
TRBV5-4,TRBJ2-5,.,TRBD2,TGTGCCAGCAGCCGACTAGCGGGTGAGACCCAGTACTTC,CASSRLAGETQYF
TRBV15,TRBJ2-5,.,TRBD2,TGTGCCACCAGCTTTCGGACTAGCGGGCTCCAAGAGACCCAGTACTTC,CATSFRTSGLQETQYF
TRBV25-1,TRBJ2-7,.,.,TGTGCCAGCAGTTTGGGGCACTACGAGCAGTACTTC,CASSLGHYEQYF
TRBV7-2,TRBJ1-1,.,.,TGTGCCAGCAACCATCAGGGCGGGAGGACTGAAGCTTTCTTT,CASNHQGGRTEAFF
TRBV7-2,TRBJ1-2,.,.,TGTGCCAGCAACCCCGGGGGATACGGTGGCTACACCTTC,CASNPGGYGGYTF
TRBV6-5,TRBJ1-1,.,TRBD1,TGTGCCAGCAGTTACTCAACAGGGGGAGGGACTGAAGCTTTCTTT,CASSYSTGGGTEAFF
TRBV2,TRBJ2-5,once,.,TGTGCCAGCAGTGAACAGGGTCAGGTAGGAGAGACCCAGTACTTC,CASSEQGQVGETQYF
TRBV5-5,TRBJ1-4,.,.,TGTGCCAGCAGCTTGGCGGGGGGAAATGAAAAACTGTTTTTT,CASSLAGGNEKLFF
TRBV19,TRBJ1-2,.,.,TGTGCCAGTCAGCCGGACAGTGGGACCTCTGGGGGCTACACCTTC,CASQPDSGTSGGYTF
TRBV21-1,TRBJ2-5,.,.,TGTGCCAGCAGCTGGACCGGGACTAGCGGAATTCAAGAGACCCAGTACTTC,CASSWTGTSGIQETQYF
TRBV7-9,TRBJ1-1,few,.,TGTGCCAGCAGCCAACACGGACTGGACACTGAAGCTTTCTTT,CASSQHGLDTEAFF
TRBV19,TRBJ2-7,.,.,TGTGCCAGTAGTATAACCTCCAGTCGACATACCTACGAGCAGTACTTC,CASSITSSRHTYEQYF
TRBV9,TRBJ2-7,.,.,TGTGCCAGCAGCGTAGGTGGGGGCTTCGTCGGCGAGCAGTACTTC,CASSVGGGFVGEQYF
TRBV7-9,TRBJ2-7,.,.,TGTGCCAGCAGCTTAGGAGCAGGGTCCCACGAGCAGTACTTC,CASSLGAGSHEQYF
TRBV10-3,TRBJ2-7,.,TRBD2,TGTGCCATCAGCCCGGGAGGGAGGTACGAGCAGTACTTC,CAISPGGRYEQYF
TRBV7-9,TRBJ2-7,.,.,TGTGCCAGCAGCCCGGGGACTTTAATAGGCTACGAGCAGTACTTC,CASSPGTLIGYEQYF
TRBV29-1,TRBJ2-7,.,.,TGCAGCGTTGGTGACAGGAAATACGAGCAGTACTTC,CSVGDRKYEQYF
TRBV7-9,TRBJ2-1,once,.,TGTGCCAGCAGCCTGGGCTCCTACAATGAGCAGTTCTTC,CASSLGSYNEQFF
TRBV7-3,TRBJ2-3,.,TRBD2,TGTGCCAGCAGCTTAAGAGGTAGCGGGGTGGGAGATACGCAGTATTTT,CASSLRGSGVGDTQYF
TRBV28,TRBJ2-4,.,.,TGTGCCAGCAGTTTTTGGACAAACCGGGACAAAAACATTCAGTACTTC,CASSFWTNRDKNIQYF
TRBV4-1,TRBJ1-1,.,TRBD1,TGCGCCAGCAGCCAAGGACAGGGACCCAACACTGAAGCTTTCTTT,CASSQGQGPNTEAFF
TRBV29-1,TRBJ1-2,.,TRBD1,TGCAGCGTTTTGGACAGGGTTTATGGCTACACCTTC,CSVLDRVYGYTF
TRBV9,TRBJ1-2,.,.,TGTGCCAGCAGCGCGCCCCCCAGGAACTATGGCTACACCTTC,CASSAPPRNYGYTF
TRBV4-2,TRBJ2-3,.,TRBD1,TGTGCCAGCAGCCAAGAACAGGGGAAGGATACGCAGTATTTT,CASSQEQGKDTQYF
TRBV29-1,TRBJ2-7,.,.,TGCAGCGTCGACACCAGCTCCTACGAGCAGTACTTC,CSVDTSSYEQYF
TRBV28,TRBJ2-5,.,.,TGTGCCAGCAGCCCAGTTTTGGAGACCCAGTACTTC,CASSPVLETQYF
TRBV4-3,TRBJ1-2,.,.,TGCGCCAGCAGCCAAGGCAGGTCCGATGGCTACACCTTC,CASSQGRSDGYTF
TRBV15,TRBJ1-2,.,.,TGTGCCACCAGCAGAGATAAGTCTGGCGCGGGGGGCTACACCTTC,CATSRDKSGAGGYTF
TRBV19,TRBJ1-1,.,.,TGTGCCAGTAGTATCGGTCCTGGGAACACTGAAGCTTTCTTT,CASSIGPGNTEAFF
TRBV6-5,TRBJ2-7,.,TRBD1,TGTGCCAGCAGAGAGACAGGGGGCTCCTACGAGCAGTACTTC,CASRETGGSYEQYF
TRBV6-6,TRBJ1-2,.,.,TGTGCCAGCAGTCAGGACAGAGTCGGCTACACCTTC,CASSQDRVGYTF
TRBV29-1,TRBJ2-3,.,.,TGCAGCGTTGTCGGGCGCGCGGGCACAGATACGCAGTATTTT,CSVVGRAGTDTQYF